The 32 T cell receptor beta chains reported below all come from one sample, sequenced in a study of OX40 agonist ivuxolimab in advanced cancers. Libraries were prepared by immunoSEQ multiplex PCR; TCRdb keeps only in-frame clonotypes and omits some of them. This table holds more than 45,000 clones, 70% to 90% found once. This sample comprised CD4+ or CD8+ T cells sorted from blood, obtained in a trial of the OX40 agonist ivuxolimab. These receptors all stem from an adult with an advanced solid tumor such as melanoma, head and neck, liver or kidney cancer.

The chain employs TRBV29-1 and TRBJ1-3; D not certain. Germline lookup yields CDR1 SQVTM and CDR2 ANQGSEA. The CDR3 totals 13 residues. The V gene lost 3 bases and the J gene lost 6 bases, with 12 bases spanning the gap. The CDR3, as DNA: TGCAGCGTTGAGGAGGGTCTAACAAACACCATATATTTT. It codes for CSVEEGLTNTIYF.

This chain joins TRBV27 and TRBJ2-7; 10 bases are a match to TRBD2. The CDR3 is made up of 14 amino acids. The trim removed 5 bases at V and 3 bases at J, leaving 4 bases unmatched. CDR1 and CDR2 from the germline V gene are MNHEY and SMNVEV (reference sequence). For the CDR3, the DNA is TGTGCCAGCAGTGCGGGACTAGCGAACTACGAGCAGTACTTC. Its protein product is CASSAGLANYEQYF.

This chain joins TRBV28 and TRBJ2-1; no clear D gene. The CDR3 contains 12 residues. The germline CDR1 and CDR2 sequences are MDHEN and SYDVKM. V lost 5 bases and J 7 bases, leaving 9 bases between the germline ends. The CDR3 region is CASSDKVNEQFF. CDR3 sequence (DNA): TGTGCCAGCAGTGATAAAGTAAATGAGCAGTTCTTC.

This chain joins TRBV6-5 and TRBJ2-1; D possibly corresponds to TRBD1 (6 bases). V was clipped by 4 bases and J by 5 bases, with 9 bases between them. Per the germline V gene, CDR1 is MNHEY and CDR2 is SVGAGI. The CDR3 has 13 residues. CDR3 DNA sequence: TGTGCCAGCAGTTTGGACAGCAACAATGAGCAGTTCTTC. Its translation: CASSLDSNNEQFF.

V is TRBV28 and J is TRBJ2-3; D unresolved. V was clipped by 3 bases and J by 2 bases, with 9 bases between them. The CDR3 is made up of 14 amino acids. Germline V CDR1 and CDR2: MDHEN, SYDVKM. CDR3: CASSFRGYTDTQYF. The DNA for the CDR3 is TGTGCCAGCAGTTTCCGAGGTTACACAGATACGCAGTATTTT.

This rearrangement joins TRBV28 to TRBJ1-6, with D possibly TRBD1 on 6 matching bases. V was trimmed by 6 bases and J by 0 bases, leaving 12 bases between them. This CDR3 is built from 16 residues. The germline V gene has CDR1 MDHEN and CDR2 SYDVKM. CDR3 amino acids: CASRGHLSSYNSPLHF. The CDR3 bases are TGTGCCAGCAGGGGACACCTGAGCTCCTATAATTCACCCCTCCACTTT.

In its sample, this clone was seen many times. The genes are TRBV9 and TRBJ1-2, with D possibly matching TRBD1 (5 bases). CDR1 SGDLS and CDR2 YYNGEE come from the germline V gene. V was trimmed by 3 bases and J by 0 bases, leaving 18 bases between them. CDR3 length: 17 residues. The CDR3 DNA reads TGTGCCAGCAGCGACTCACAGGTGGCCCGAACTAACTATGGCTACACCTTC. Protein product: CASSDSQVARTNYGYTF.

The count of this clone is one. V and J are TRBV25-1 and TRBJ1-2, with TRBD1 matching 7 bases. Germline V gene data show CDR1 as MGHDK and CDR2 as SYGVNS. The CDR3 runs to 13 residues. V dropped 6 bases and J dropped 6; count of bases not matched to a gene: 7. The CDR3 loop reads CASSRGGADGYTF. The CDR3 bases are TGTGCCAGCAGCAGGGGGGGCGCGGATGGCTACACCTTC.

The V and J genes are TRBV7-9 and TRBJ1-6; 7 positions agree with TRBD1. Germline V gene data show CDR1 as SEHNR and CDR2 as FQNEAQ (reference sequence). V shed 2 bases and J 9 bases; nucleotides not matched to a gene: 7. This CDR3 region has 15 residues. CDR3 bases: TGTGCCAGCAGCTTATGGACAGGCGGCGGTTCACCCCTCCACTTT. The encoded protein is CASSLWTGGGSPLHF.

This clone is deemed medium-sized. The chain has TRBV4-3 and TRBJ1-3; D uncertain. Germline CDR1 reads LGHNA; CDR2 reads YSLEER. The CDR3 consists of 15 residues. V lost 4 bases and J 0 bases, leaving 10 bases between the germline ends. The CDR3 sequence: CASSLGEGSGNTIYF. CDR3 nucleotides: TGCGCCAGCAGCCTGGGAGAAGGCTCTGGAAACACCATATATTTT.

The rearrangement links TRBV4-3 to TRBJ2-1; unclear D gene. The CDR3 runs to 15 residues. Deletions cut 1 base from V and 8 bases from J, with 15 bases between. Germline CDR1 and CDR2: LGHNA and YSLEER. The CDR3 nucleotides are TGCGCCAGCAGCCAAGCACTTTTCCGAGTCGATGAGCAGTTCTTC. Translated: CASSQALFRVDEQFF.

The genes are TRBV18 and TRBJ2-7, with 9 positions matching TRBD1. CDR3 size: 16 residues. V shed 2 bases, J shed 4 bases, and the junction held 9 bases outside the gene matches. Germline CDR1 KGHSH, CDR2 LQKENI. CDR3 bases: TGTGCCAGCTCACCATTAGGAGGGACAGGGAGTTACGAGCAGTACTTC. It translates to CASSPLGGTGSYEQYF.

This chain joins TRBV10-3 and TRBJ1-4; D call uncertain. Trimming took off 0 bases at V and 8 bases at J, with 16 bases between the two ends. This CDR3 contains 16 residues. Germline values: CDR1 ENHRY, CDR2 SYGVKD. In DNA form, the CDR3 reads TGTGCCATCAGTGAGTCTGGCTTGGCCACGGCGGAAAAACTGTTTTTT. This codes for CAISESGLATAEKLFF.

The rearrangement uses TRBV5-6 and TRBJ2-6; D possibly corresponds to TRBD1 (5 bases). V gave up 3 bases and J gave up 0 bases, with 16 bases separating them. This CDR3 has 18 amino acids. Germline V gene lookup returns CDR1 SGHDT and CDR2 YYEEEE. CDR3 sequence: CASSYSLDTDSGANVLTF. The CDR3 region has the DNA TGTGCCAGCAGCTATTCTTTGGACACCGACTCTGGGGCCAACGTCCTGACTTTC.

J is TRBJ1-1 and V is TRBV7-3, with 7 nucleotides matching TRBD1. Germline CDR1 is SGHTA and CDR2 is FQGTGA. The CDR3 has 16 residues. V shed 4 bases, J shed 7 bases, and the junction held 15 bases outside the gene matches. This CDR3 reads CASSSITGQSNLEAFF. The CDR3 DNA reads as TGTGCCAGCAGCTCTATAACGGGACAGTCCAACCTTGAAGCTTTCTTT.

The V call is TRBV7-9, the J call TRBJ2-5; unclear D gene. This CDR3 spans 14 amino acids. Per germline, CDR1 SEHNR and CDR2 FQNEAQ (reference sequence). Trimming pared 5 bases from V and 4 bases from J, leaving 14 bases between. The CDR3 DNA reads as TGTGCCAGCAGCAACAGTACGTCAGGAGAGACCCAGTACTTC. Translating gives CASSNSTSGETQYF.

The V and J genes are TRBV9 and TRBJ1-4; no clear D. CDR3 length: 15 residues. V was trimmed by 3 bases and J by 5 bases, leaving 14 bases between them. Germline lookup yields CDR1 SGDLS and CDR2 YYNGEE. CDR3 region: CASSALEGWNEKLFF. DNA of the CDR3: TGTGCCAGCAGCGCTCTGGAAGGTTGGAATGAAAAACTGTTTTTT.

This rearrangement joins TRBV19 to TRBJ2-5; 8 nucleotides align to TRBD1. This CDR3 has 14 amino acids. The ends lost 8 bases at V and 5 bases at J; junction bases unmatched: 10. CDR1 LNHDA and CDR2 SQIVND come from the germline V gene (reference sequence). CDR3 loop: CASSVSGGEETQYF. The CDR3 bases are TGTGCCAGTTCGGTCTCAGGGGGCGAGGAGACCCAGTACTTC.

The rearrangement joins TRBV5-6 to TRBJ1-6; no firm D call. The CDR3 runs 14 residues. V was cut by 2 bases and J by 4 bases, with 7 bases left in between. Germline CDR1 reads SGHDT; CDR2 reads YYEEEE. The CDR3, as DNA: TGTGCCAGCAGCTTCGGGCAGTATAATTCACCCCTCCACTTT. This translates into CASSFGQYNSPLHF.

The CDR3 nucleotides read TGCGCCAGCAGCTTGGGACAGGGGGCTATCGAGCAGTACTTC. It codes for CASSLGQGAIEQYF. The V gene is TRBV5-1, the J gene TRBJ2-7, with 10 positions matching TRBD1. CDR1 SGHRS and CDR2 YFSETQ come from the germline V gene. The CDR3 is made up of 14 amino acids. With 0 bases clipped from V and 6 bases from J, the junction kept 3 bases outside the gene matches.

The chain's CDR3 is CASSLTGEWGPQHF. The CDR3, as DNA: TGTGCCAGCAGCTTGACAGGGGAGTGGGGGCCCCAGCATTTT. The chain uses TRBV5-6 and TRBJ1-5, with 7 bases identical to TRBD1. Germline trimming cut 1 base from V and 9 bases from J; bases unmatched to any gene: 7. The CDR3 loop spans 14 amino acids. Per germline, CDR1 SGHDT and CDR2 YYEEEE.

This clone showed up just once. The CDR3 loop is CASSLDGLDRGGETQYF. In nucleotides, the CDR3 is TGTGCCAGCAGTTTAGATGGTCTGGACAGGGGTGGGGAGACCCAGTACTTC. The gene calls are TRBV28 and TRBJ2-5; 9 positions agree with TRBD1. The CDR3 contains 17 residues. The trim removed 2 bases at V and 5 bases at J, leaving 12 bases unmatched. Germline-derived CDR1 and CDR2 are MDHEN and SYDVKM.

The count of this clone is one. This sequence joins TRBV2 and TRBJ2-7; TRBD1 might be the D (6 bases). The germline V gene encodes CDR1 SNHLY and CDR2 FYNNEI. The CDR3 totals 15 residues. With 2 bases removed from V and 3 bases from J, the gap between germline ends came to 14 bases. The CDR3 DNA follows: TGTGCCAGCAGTGAACGCCAAGGGGGTAGCTACGAGCAGTACTTC. Its translation: CASSERQGGSYEQYF. The full variable domain, in which reference TRBV2 and TRBJ2-7 provide the parts outside the CDR3, is EPEVTQTPSHQVTQMGQEVILRCVPISNHLYFYWYRQILGQKVEFLVSFYNNEISEKSEIFDDQFSVERPDGSNFTLKIRSTKLEDSAMYFCASSERQGGSYEQYFGPGTRLTVT.

The CDR3 DNA is TGTGCCAGCAGCTCAGAGACAGGGGTGAACACTGAAGCTTTCTTT. This encodes CASSSETGVNTEAFF. J is TRBJ1-1 and V is TRBV7-9; 8 nucleotides agree with TRBD1. Unmatched junction bases numbered 4, after V lost 4 bases and J lost 0 bases. CDR1 and CDR2 from the germline V gene are SEHNR and FQNEAQ (reference sequence). The CDR3 is 15 residues long.

CDR3: CASSLVVGGANSPLHF. CDR3 coding DNA: TGTGCCAGCAGCTTAGTGGTAGGGGGAGCAAATTCACCCCTCCACTTT. The V and J genes are TRBV7-2 and TRBJ1-6; a weak D match, TRBD1 (6 bases). V was trimmed by 1 base and J by 7 bases, leaving 14 bases between them. The CDR3 is 16 residues long. Germline CDR1 and CDR2: SGHTA and FQGNSA.

V and J are TRBV5-4 and TRBJ2-7, with 9 bases fitting TRBD1. With V trimmed by 6 bases and J by 5 bases, 6 bases remained unmatched. CDR1 is SGHNT, CDR2 YYREEE, per germline (reference sequence). This CDR3 has 13 amino acids. CDR3 sequence (DNA): TGTGCCAGCACGGGACAGGGTCCCAACGAGCAGTACTTC. Translated, it gives CASTGQGPNEQYF.

The rearrangement joins TRBV4-1 to TRBJ2-3; 7 bases are shared with TRBD2. J was trimmed by 1 base and V by 6 bases; bases with no gene match: 10. CDR1 is MGHRA, CDR2 YSYEKL, per germline. This CDR3 spans 16 amino acids. The CDR3 here is CASSQRRGGGTDTQYF. CDR3 coding DNA: TGCGCCAGCAGTCAAAGAAGGGGAGGGGGCACAGATACGCAGTATTTT.

The chain employs TRBV7-9 and TRBJ2-5; D gene uncertain. CDR1 SEHNR and CDR2 FQNEAQ come from the germline V gene (reference sequence). Trimming took 6 bases from V and 4 from J, leaving 21 bases between them. CDR3 size: 16 residues. Here the CDR3 DNA reads TGTGCCAGCAGTCAAGCTATCGCCACCACACTAGAGACCCAGTACTTC. The encoded protein is CASSQAIATTLETQYF.

This rearrangement joins TRBV7-2 to TRBJ2-3; TRBD2 aligns across 12 bases. CDR3 length: 17 amino acids. The J segment lost 5 bases and the V segment lost 3 bases, leaving 9 bases of the junction unmatched. In germline, CDR1 is SGHTA, CDR2 FQGNSA. CDR3 sequence: CASSFPASGGAGDTQYF. The CDR3 nucleotides read TGTGCCAGCAGCTTTCCGGCTAGCGGGGGGGCCGGAGATACGCAGTATTTT.

The J gene is TRBJ2-2, the V gene TRBV4-1; TRBD1 aligns across 12 bases. The V gene end was trimmed by 4 bases and the J gene end by 4 bases; junction bases not matched to a gene: 1. Germline values: CDR1 MGHRA, CDR2 YSYEKL. This CDR3 region has 15 residues. CDR3 DNA: TGCGCCAGCAGCCGGGACAGGGGGCCCACCGGGGAGCTGTTTTTT. This gives the protein CASSRDRGPTGELFF.

The rearrangement joins TRBV5-4 to TRBJ2-1, with 7 bases matching TRBD2. The CDR3 extends over 14 amino acids. Germline-derived CDR1 and CDR2 are SGHNT and YYREEE (reference sequence). Losses at the gene ends were 4 bases for V and 1 base for J; bases not matched to a gene: 2. The CDR3 nucleotides are TGTGCCAGCAGCAGGACTAGTTCCTACAATGAGCAGTTCTTC. Amino acid sequence: CASSRTSSYNEQFF.

The V call is TRBV13, the J call TRBJ1-1; D call uncertain. The V end was cut by 0 bases, the J end by 1 base, with 9 bases between. CDR1 and CDR2 from the germline V gene are PRHDT and FYEKMQ (reference sequence). This CDR3 has 15 residues. As DNA, the CDR3 is TGTGCCAGCAGCTTAGGCCGGGCAGGGAACACTGAAGCTTTCTTT. Its translation: CASSLGRAGNTEAFF.